These T cell receptor beta chains were read from a single sample in a study of control samples from healthy donors and cancer patients. Some clones are missing from TCRdb's copy, which holds only in-frame ones; the method was immunoSEQ multiplex PCR. Of 130,000 to 150,000 clones listed, around nine tenths are singletons. Input material: blood. These receptors all come from a man aged 25-45 years in good health. Both conserved end residues are part of each CDR3. Fields, in order: CDR3 protein, CDR3 DNA, V gene, D gene, clone size, J gene. The D gene is left open where the match is weak. Clone size is stated in some rows and not others, as once, few, many or a class when expanded.

cdr3_aa: CASSFGLAGSYTQYF; cdr3_nt: TGTGCCAGCAGCTTCGGACTAGCGGGATCGTATACGCAGTATTTT; v_call: TRBV7-9; d_call: TRBD2; clone_size: -; j_call: TRBJ2-3
cdr3_aa: CASSFLGGNQPQHF; cdr3_nt: TGTGCCAGCAGCTTCTTGGGGGGCAATCAGCCCCAGCATTTT; v_call: TRBV5-5; d_call: -; clone_size: -; j_call: TRBJ1-5
cdr3_aa: CASSSEYDRGSNTEAFF; cdr3_nt: TGTGCCAGCAGTTCTGAATACGACAGGGGCAGCAACACTGAAGCTTTCTTT; v_call: TRBV28; d_call: TRBD1; clone_size: once; j_call: TRBJ1-1
cdr3_aa: CASSVDSGVNTGELFF; cdr3_nt: TGTGCCAGCAGCGTAGACTCCGGGGTGAACACCGGGGAGCTGTTTTTT; v_call: TRBV9; d_call: -; clone_size: -; j_call: TRBJ2-2
cdr3_aa: CASSPWTSGGEQYF; cdr3_nt: TGTGCCAGCAGCCCCTGGACTAGCGGGGGAGAGCAGTACTTC; v_call: TRBV7-2; d_call: TRBD2; clone_size: few; j_call: TRBJ2-7
cdr3_aa: CASSIGLAGYKDTQYF; cdr3_nt: TGTGCCAGCAGCATTGGACTAGCGGGATATAAAGATACGCAGTATTTT; v_call: TRBV5-8; d_call: TRBD2; clone_size: -; j_call: TRBJ2-3
cdr3_aa: CASRRAASGANVLTF; cdr3_nt: TGTGCCAGCAGGCGGGCAGCCTCTGGGGCCAACGTCCTGACTTTC; v_call: TRBV2; d_call: -; clone_size: once; j_call: TRBJ2-6
cdr3_aa: CASSYSRDRGYEQYF; cdr3_nt: TGTGCCAGCAGTTACTCGAGGGACAGGGGATACGAGCAGTACTTC; v_call: TRBV6-6; d_call: TRBD1; clone_size: -; j_call: TRBJ2-7
cdr3_aa: CASSLGRSRGVNTEAFF; cdr3_nt: TGTGCCAGCAGCTTAGGTCGCTCGAGAGGGGTGAACACTGAAGCTTTCTTT; v_call: TRBV11-2; d_call: -; clone_size: -; j_call: TRBJ1-1
cdr3_aa: CASSPDRGKGYTF; cdr3_nt: TGCGCCAGCAGTCCGGACAGGGGGAAGGGCTACACCTTC; v_call: TRBV5-1; d_call: TRBD1; clone_size: -; j_call: TRBJ1-2
cdr3_aa: CAISEWGQENEKLFF; cdr3_nt: TGTGCCATCAGTGAGTGGGGACAGGAGAATGAAAAACTGTTTTTT; v_call: TRBV10-3; d_call: TRBD1; clone_size: -; j_call: TRBJ1-4
cdr3_aa: CASSLRGGTDTQYF; cdr3_nt: TGTGCCAGCAGCTTGCGGGGCGGCACAGATACGCAGTATTTT; v_call: TRBV11-3; d_call: -; clone_size: -; j_call: TRBJ2-3
cdr3_aa: CASSYRDLNTEAFF; cdr3_nt: TGTGCCAGCAGTTACCGGGACCTGAACACTGAAGCTTTCTTT; v_call: TRBV6-6; d_call: -; clone_size: -; j_call: TRBJ1-1
cdr3_aa: CASRPRGASNEKLFF; cdr3_nt: TGTGCCAGCAGGCCGCGGGGGGCTTCTAATGAAAAACTGTTTTTT; v_call: TRBV6-5; d_call: -; clone_size: -; j_call: TRBJ1-4
cdr3_aa: CASSQDGTGQGLRVYGYTF; cdr3_nt: TGCGCCAGCAGCCAAGACGGGACGGGACAGGGTTTGCGGGTCTATGGCTACACCTTC; v_call: TRBV4-3; d_call: TRBD1; clone_size: -; j_call: TRBJ1-2
cdr3_aa: CASSPRGQGGEQYF; cdr3_nt: TGTGCCAGCTCACCACGGGGTCAGGGCGGGGAGCAGTATTTT; v_call: TRBV18; d_call: -; clone_size: -; j_call: TRBJ2-3
cdr3_aa: CSVDSDNYGYTF; cdr3_nt: TGCAGCGTTGACTCGGACAACTATGGCTACACCTTC; v_call: TRBV29-1; d_call: -; clone_size: once; j_call: TRBJ1-2
cdr3_aa: CASSPRPTSGGATSTDTQYF; cdr3_nt: TGTGCCAGCAGCCCCAGGCCTACTAGCGGGGGGGCCACCAGCACAGATACGCAGTATTTT; v_call: TRBV4-2; d_call: TRBD2; clone_size: -; j_call: TRBJ2-3
cdr3_aa: CASSVVTDGKLFF; cdr3_nt: TGTGCCAGCAGCGTAGTCACCGACGGGAAACTGTTTTTT; v_call: TRBV9; d_call: -; clone_size: -; j_call: TRBJ1-4
cdr3_aa: CASSQYPGGAYEQYF; cdr3_nt: TGCGCCAGCAGCCAATACCCCGGGGGGGCCTACGAGCAGTACTTC; v_call: TRBV4-3; d_call: TRBD2; clone_size: -; j_call: TRBJ2-7
cdr3_aa: CASSLVGGPTGELFF; cdr3_nt: TGTGCCAGCAGCTTAGTTGGAGGGCCCACCGGGGAGCTGTTTTTT; v_call: TRBV7-9; d_call: -; clone_size: once; j_call: TRBJ2-2
cdr3_aa: CASSFPGQGAGNTIYF; cdr3_nt: TGTGCCAGCAGTTTCCCGGGACAGGGGGCTGGAAACACCATATATTTT; v_call: TRBV27; d_call: TRBD1; clone_size: -; j_call: TRBJ1-3
cdr3_aa: CASSLGQQSTDTQYF; cdr3_nt: TGTGCCAGCAGCCTGGGACAGCAGAGCACAGATACGCAGTATTTT; v_call: TRBV6-4; d_call: TRBD1; clone_size: -; j_call: TRBJ2-3
cdr3_aa: CASSYSGETGANVLTF; cdr3_nt: TGTGCCAGCAGTTACTCCGGGGAGACAGGGGCCAACGTCCTGACTTTC; v_call: TRBV6-5; d_call: -; clone_size: -; j_call: TRBJ2-6
cdr3_aa: CATSTWTEPPNYEQYF; cdr3_nt: TGTGCCACCAGCACCTGGACGGAGCCCCCTAACTACGAGCAGTACTTC; v_call: TRBV15; d_call: -; clone_size: once; j_call: TRBJ2-7
cdr3_aa: CASSYSKGGNQPQHF; cdr3_nt: TGTGCCAGCAGTTACTCTAAGGGGGGGAATCAGCCCCAGCATTTT; v_call: TRBV6-5; d_call: -; clone_size: -; j_call: TRBJ1-5
cdr3_aa: CASSLVVGGEQYF; cdr3_nt: TGCGCCAGCAGCTTGGTTGTGGGAGGAGAGCAGTACTTC; v_call: TRBV5-1; d_call: -; clone_size: -; j_call: TRBJ2-7
cdr3_aa: CASSQVGNGIGNTIYF; cdr3_nt: TGCGCCAGCAGCCAAGTTGGGAACGGGATCGGAAACACCATATATTTT; v_call: TRBV4-3; d_call: -; clone_size: once; j_call: TRBJ1-3
cdr3_aa: CASSTLAGTGVDRGAVF; cdr3_nt: TGTGCCAGCAGCACGCTTGCCGGGACAGGGGTCGACCGGGGAGCTGTTTTT; v_call: TRBV21-1; d_call: -; clone_size: -; j_call: TRBJ2-2
cdr3_aa: CASSLESGNTEAFF; cdr3_nt: TGTGCCAGCAGCTTAGAGTCGGGGAACACTGAAGCTTTCTTT; v_call: TRBV13; d_call: -; clone_size: -; j_call: TRBJ1-1
cdr3_aa: CASSYSTGGAGDEQYF; cdr3_nt: TGTGCCAGCAGTTACTCGACAGGGGGCGCAGGAGACGAGCAGTACTTC; v_call: TRBV6-6; d_call: TRBD1; clone_size: -; j_call: TRBJ2-7
cdr3_aa: CSARTGEAFF; cdr3_nt: TGCAGCGCCCGGACAGGTGAAGCTTTCTTT; v_call: TRBV29-1; d_call: TRBD1; clone_size: -; j_call: TRBJ1-1
cdr3_aa: CASAPTWGGYEQYF; cdr3_nt: TGTGCCAGCGCACCAACCTGGGGTGGTTACGAGCAGTACTTC; v_call: TRBV9; d_call: -; clone_size: -; j_call: TRBJ2-7
cdr3_aa: CASTGPQTETQYF; cdr3_nt: TGTGCCAGCACCGGCCCCCAGACAGAGACCCAGTACTTC; v_call: TRBV2; d_call: -; clone_size: few; j_call: TRBJ2-5
cdr3_aa: CASSYRQGSGNTIYF; cdr3_nt: TGCGCCAGCAGCTATCGACAGGGCTCTGGAAACACCATATATTTT; v_call: TRBV4-3; d_call: TRBD1; clone_size: -; j_call: TRBJ1-3
cdr3_aa: CASSQGLAQSSYNEQFF; cdr3_nt: TGCGCCAGCAGCCAAGGACTAGCTCAGAGCTCCTACAATGAGCAGTTCTTC; v_call: TRBV4-3; d_call: TRBD2; clone_size: few; j_call: TRBJ2-1
cdr3_aa: CASSFHSYGYTF; cdr3_nt: TGTGCCAGCAGCTTCCATTCTTATGGCTACACCTTC; v_call: TRBV7-2; d_call: -; clone_size: -; j_call: TRBJ1-2